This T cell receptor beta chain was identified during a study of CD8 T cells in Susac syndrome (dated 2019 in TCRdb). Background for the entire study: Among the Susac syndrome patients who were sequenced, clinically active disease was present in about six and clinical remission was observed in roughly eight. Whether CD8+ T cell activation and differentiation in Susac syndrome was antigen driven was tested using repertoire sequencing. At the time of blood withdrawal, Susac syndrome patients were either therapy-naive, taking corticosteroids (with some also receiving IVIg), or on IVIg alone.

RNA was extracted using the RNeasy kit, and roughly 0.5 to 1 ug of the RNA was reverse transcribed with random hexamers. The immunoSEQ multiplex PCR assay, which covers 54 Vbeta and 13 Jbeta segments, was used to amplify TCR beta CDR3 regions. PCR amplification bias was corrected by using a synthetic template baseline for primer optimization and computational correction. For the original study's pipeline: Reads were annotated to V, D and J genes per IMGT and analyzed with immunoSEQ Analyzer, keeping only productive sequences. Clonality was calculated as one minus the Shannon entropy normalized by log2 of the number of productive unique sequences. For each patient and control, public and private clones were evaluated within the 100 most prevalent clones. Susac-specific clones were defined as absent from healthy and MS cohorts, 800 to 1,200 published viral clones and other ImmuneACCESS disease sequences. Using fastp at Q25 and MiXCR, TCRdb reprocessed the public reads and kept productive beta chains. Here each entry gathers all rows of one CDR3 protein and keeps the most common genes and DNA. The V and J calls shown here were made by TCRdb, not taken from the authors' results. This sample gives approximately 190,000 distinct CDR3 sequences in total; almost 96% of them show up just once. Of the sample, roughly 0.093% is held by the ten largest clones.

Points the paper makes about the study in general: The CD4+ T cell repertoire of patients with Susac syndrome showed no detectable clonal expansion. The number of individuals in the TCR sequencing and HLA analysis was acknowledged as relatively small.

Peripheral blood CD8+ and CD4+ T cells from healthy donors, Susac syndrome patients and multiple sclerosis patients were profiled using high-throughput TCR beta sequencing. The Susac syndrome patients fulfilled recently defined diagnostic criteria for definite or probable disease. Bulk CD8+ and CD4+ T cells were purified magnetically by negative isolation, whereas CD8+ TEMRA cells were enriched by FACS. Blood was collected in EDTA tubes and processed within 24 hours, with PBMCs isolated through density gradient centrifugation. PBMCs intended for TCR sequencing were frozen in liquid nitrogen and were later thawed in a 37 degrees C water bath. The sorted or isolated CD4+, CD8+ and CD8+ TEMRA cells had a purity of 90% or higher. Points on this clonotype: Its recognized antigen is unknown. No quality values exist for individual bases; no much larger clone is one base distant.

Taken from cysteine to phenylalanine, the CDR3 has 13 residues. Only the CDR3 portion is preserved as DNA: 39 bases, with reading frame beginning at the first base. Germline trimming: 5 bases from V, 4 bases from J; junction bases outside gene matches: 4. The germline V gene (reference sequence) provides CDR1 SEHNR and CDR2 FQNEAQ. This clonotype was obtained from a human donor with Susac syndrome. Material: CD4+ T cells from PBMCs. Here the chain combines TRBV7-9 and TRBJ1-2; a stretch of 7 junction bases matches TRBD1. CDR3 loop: CASSRQGSYGYTF. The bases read TGTGCCAGCAGCCGACAGGGATCCTATGGCTACACCTTC.